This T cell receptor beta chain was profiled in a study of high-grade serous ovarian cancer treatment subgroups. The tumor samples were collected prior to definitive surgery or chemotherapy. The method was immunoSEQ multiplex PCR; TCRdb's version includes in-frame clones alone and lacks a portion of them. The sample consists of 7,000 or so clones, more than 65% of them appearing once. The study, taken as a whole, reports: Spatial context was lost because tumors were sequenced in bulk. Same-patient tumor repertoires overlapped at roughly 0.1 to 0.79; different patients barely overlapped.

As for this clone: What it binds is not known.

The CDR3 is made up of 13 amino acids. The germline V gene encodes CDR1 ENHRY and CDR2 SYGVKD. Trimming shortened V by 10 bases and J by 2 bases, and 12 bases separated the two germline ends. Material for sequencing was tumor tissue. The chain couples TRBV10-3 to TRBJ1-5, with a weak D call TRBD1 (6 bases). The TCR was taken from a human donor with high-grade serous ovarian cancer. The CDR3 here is CATSGAGNQPQHF. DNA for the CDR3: TGTGCCACATCGGGGGCAGGCAATCAGCCCCAGCATTTT.